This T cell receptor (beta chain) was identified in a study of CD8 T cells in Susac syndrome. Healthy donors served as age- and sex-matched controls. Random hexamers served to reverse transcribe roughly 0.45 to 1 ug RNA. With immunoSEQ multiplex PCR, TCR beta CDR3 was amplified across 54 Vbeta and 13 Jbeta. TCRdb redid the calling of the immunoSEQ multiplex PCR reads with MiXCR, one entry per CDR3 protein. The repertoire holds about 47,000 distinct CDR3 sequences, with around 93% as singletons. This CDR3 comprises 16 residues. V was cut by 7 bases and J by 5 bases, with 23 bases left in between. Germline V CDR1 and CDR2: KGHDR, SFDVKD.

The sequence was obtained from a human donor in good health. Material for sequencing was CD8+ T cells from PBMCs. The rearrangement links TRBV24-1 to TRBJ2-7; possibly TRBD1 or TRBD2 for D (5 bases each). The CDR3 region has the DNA TGTGCCACCAGAATCCCCCCGGGACCCCCACGGCACGAGCAGTACTTC. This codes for CATRIPPGPPRHEQYF.